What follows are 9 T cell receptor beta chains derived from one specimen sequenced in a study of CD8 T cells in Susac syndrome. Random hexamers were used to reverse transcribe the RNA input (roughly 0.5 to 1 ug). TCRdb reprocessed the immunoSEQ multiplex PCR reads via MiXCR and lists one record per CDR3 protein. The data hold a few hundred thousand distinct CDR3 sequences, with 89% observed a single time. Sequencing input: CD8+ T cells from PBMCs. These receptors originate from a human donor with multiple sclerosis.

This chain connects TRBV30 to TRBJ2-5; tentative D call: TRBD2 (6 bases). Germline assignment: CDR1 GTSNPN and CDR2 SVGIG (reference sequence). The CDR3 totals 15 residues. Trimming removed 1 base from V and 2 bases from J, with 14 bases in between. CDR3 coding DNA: TGTGCCTGGAGTGAAGGACTAACGGGGCAAGAGACCCAGTACTTC. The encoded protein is CAWSEGLTGQETQYF. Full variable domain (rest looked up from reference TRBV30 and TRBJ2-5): SQTIHQWPATLVQPVGSPLSLECTVEGTSNPNLYWYRQAAGRGLQLLFYSVGIGQISSEVPQNLSASRPQDRQFILSSKKLLLSDSGFYLCAWSEGLTGQETQYFGPGTRLLVL.

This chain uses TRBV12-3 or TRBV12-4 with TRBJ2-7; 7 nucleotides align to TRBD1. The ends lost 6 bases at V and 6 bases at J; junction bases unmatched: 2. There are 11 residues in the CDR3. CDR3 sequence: CASSHRGEQYF. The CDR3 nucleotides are TGTGCCAGCAGCCACAGGGGCGAGCAGTACTTC.

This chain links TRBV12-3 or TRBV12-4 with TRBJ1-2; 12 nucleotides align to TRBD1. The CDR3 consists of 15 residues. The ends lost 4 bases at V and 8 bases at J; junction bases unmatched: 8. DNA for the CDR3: TGTGCCAGCAGTTATACGGGACAGGGGGCCGGGGGCTACACCTTC. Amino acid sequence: CASSYTGQGAGGYTF.

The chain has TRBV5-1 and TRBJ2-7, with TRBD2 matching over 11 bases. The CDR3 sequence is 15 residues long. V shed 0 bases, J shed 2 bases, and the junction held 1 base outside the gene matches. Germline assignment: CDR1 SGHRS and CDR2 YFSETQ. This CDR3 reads CASSLETSGTYEQYF. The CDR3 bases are TGCGCCAGCAGCTTGGAGACTAGCGGGACCTACGAGCAGTACTTC.

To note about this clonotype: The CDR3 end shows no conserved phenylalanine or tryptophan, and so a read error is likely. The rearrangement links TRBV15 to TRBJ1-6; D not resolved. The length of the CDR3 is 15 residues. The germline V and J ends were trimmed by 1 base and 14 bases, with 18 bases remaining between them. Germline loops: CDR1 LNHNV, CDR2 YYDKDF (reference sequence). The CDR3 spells CATSRVTTALASLHL. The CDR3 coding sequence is TGTGCCACCAGCAGAGTTACGACTGCCTTGGCGTCCCTCCACCTT.

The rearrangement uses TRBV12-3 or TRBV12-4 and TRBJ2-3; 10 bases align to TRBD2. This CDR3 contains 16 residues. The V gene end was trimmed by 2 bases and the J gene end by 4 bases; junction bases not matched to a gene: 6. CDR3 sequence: CASSLFGLAAADTQYF. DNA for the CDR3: TGTGCCAGCAGTTTATTCGGACTAGCGGCGGCAGATACGCAGTATTTT.

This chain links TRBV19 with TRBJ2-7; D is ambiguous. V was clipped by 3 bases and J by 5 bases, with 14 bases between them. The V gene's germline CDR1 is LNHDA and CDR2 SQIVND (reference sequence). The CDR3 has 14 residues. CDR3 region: CASSINGYQNEQYF. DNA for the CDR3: TGTGCCAGTAGTATTAACGGCTATCAGAACGAGCAGTACTTC.

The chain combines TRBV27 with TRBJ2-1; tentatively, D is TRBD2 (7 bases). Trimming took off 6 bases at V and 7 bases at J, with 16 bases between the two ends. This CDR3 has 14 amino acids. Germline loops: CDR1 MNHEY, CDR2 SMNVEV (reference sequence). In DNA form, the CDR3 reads TGTGCCAGCAGCGGCGGGGGCGGCGGGAATGAGCAGTTCTTC. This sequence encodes CASSGGGGGNEQFF.

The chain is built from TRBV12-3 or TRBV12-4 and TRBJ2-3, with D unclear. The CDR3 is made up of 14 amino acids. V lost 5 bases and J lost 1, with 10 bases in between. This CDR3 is CASSMDGGTDTQYF. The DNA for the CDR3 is TGTGCCAGCAGTATGGACGGAGGCACAGATACGCAGTATTTT.